These T cell receptor beta chains were read from a single sample in a study of cytomegalovirus exposure and HLA in healthy donors. TCRdb's table, derived via immunoSEQ multiplex PCR, lists solely in-frame clones and lacks some. Here the sample spans some 120,000 clones, around 80% being singletons. Sequences were obtained from PBMCs. The source is a human donor in good health. Both conserved end residues are trimmed from each CDR3. The order of the fields is CDR3 protein, J gene, V gene.

ASSYVDMQGAVV TRBJ1-1 TRBV6-5
AISPGGSSYNEQF TRBJ2-1 TRBV10-3
ASSLEQVTEAF TRBJ1-1 TRBV5-1
ASSLGQFNTEAF TRBJ1-1 TRBV7-9
ASSVAGGAGYGYT TRBJ1-2 TRBV9
ASSLGHQLGANVLT TRBJ2-6 TRBV7-9
ALRGYGYT TRBJ1-2 TRBV2
ASSDAGGNTIY TRBJ1-3 TRBV18
ASSSPTGAFTDTQY TRBJ2-3 TRBV28
ASSPEATGAGNGYT TRBJ1-2 TRBV18